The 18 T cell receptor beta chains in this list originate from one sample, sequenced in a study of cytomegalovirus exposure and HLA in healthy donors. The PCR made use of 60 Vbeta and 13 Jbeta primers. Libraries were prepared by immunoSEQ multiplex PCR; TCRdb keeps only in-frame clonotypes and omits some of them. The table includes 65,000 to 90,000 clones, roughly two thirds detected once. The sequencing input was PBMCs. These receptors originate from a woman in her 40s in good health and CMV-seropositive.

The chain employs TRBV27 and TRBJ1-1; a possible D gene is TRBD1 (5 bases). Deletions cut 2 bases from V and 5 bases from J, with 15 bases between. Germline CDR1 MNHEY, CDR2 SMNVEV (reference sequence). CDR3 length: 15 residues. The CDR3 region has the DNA TGTGCCAGCAGTTTAACAGGTGTTGTGTGGACTGAAGCTTTCTTT. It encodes CASSLTGVVWTEAFF.

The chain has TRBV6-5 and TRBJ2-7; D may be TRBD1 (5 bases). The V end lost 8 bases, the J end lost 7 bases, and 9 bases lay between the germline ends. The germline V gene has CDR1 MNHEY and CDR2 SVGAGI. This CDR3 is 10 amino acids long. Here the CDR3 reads CASGQREQYF. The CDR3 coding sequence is TGTGCCAGCGGACAAAGGGAGCAGTACTTC.

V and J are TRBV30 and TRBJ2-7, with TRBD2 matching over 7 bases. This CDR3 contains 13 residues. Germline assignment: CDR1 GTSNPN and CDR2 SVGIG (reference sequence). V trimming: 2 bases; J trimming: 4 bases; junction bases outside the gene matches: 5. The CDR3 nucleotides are TGTGCCTGGAGTTATGGGGGGGGGTACGAGCAGTACTTC. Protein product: CAWSYGGGYEQYF.

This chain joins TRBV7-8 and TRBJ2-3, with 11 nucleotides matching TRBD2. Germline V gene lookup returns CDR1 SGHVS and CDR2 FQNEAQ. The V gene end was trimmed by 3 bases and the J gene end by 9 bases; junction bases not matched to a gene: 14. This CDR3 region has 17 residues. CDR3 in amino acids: CASSLQGTSGGVGTQYF. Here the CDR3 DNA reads TGTGCCAGCAGCTTGCAGGGGACTAGCGGTGGCGTGGGGACGCAGTATTTT.

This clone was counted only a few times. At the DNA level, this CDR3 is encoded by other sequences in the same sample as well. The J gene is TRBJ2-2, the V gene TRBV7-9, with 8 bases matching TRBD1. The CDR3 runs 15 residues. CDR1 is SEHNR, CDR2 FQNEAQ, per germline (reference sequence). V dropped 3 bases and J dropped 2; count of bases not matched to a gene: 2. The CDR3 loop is CASSLSGGNTGELFF. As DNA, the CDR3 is TGTGCCAGCAGCTTGTCAGGGGGCAACACCGGGGAGCTGTTTTTT.

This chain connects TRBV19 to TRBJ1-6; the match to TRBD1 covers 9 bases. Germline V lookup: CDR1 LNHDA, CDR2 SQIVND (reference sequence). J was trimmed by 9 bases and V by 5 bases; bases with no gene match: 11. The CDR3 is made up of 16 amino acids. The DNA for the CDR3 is TGTGCCAGTAGTGTCCCGGGACAGGGATACAGTTCACCCCTCCACTTT. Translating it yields CASSVPGQGYSSPLHF.

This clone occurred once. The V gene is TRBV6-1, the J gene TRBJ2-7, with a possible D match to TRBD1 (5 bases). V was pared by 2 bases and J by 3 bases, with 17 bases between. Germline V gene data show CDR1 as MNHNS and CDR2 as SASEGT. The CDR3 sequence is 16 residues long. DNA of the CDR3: TGTGCCAGCAGTGAATCGACGGCAGGGCAATTCTACGAGCAGTACTTC. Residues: CASSESTAGQFYEQYF.

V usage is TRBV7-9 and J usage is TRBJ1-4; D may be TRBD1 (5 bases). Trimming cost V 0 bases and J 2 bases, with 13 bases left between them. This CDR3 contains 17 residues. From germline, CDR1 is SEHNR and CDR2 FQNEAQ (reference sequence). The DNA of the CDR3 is TGTGCCAGCAGCTTAGCAGCAGGGTTTAGGACTAATGAAAAACTGTTTTTT. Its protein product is CASSLAAGFRTNEKLFF.

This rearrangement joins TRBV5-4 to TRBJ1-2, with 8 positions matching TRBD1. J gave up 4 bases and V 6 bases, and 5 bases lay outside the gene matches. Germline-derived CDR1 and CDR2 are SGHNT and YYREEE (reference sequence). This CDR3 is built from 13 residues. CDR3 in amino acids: CASTRQGSYGYTF. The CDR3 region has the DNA TGTGCCAGCACCCGACAGGGGTCCTATGGCTACACCTTC.

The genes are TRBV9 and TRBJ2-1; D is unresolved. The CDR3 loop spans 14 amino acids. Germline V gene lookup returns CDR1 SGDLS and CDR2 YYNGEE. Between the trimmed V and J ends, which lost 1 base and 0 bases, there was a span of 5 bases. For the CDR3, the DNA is TGTGCCAGCAGCGTATCGAGCTCCTACAATGAGCAGTTCTTC. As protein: CASSVSSSYNEQFF.

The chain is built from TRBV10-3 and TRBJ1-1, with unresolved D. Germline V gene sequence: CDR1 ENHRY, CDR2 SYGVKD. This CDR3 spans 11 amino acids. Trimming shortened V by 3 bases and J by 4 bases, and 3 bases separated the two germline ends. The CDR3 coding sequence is TGTGCCATCAGTGACGTCACTGAAGCTTTCTTT. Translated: CAISDVTEAFF.

The CDR3 loop is CASSLPGVGTEAFF. CDR3 bases: TGTGCCAGCAGCTTACCAGGGGTGGGGACTGAAGCTTTCTTT. The chain recombines TRBV7-6 with TRBJ1-1; a possible D gene is TRBD1 (6 bases). Germline CDR1 reads SGHVS; CDR2 reads FNYEAQ. Trimming removed 2 bases at V and 5 bases at J, with 12 bases between. This CDR3 is 14 amino acids long.

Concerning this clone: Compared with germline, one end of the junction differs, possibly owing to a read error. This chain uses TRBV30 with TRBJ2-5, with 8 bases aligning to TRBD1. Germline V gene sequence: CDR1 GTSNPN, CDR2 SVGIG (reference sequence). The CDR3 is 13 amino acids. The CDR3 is CAWSIQGGESQYF. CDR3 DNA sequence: TGTGCCTGGAGTATACAGGGGGGAGAGTCCCAGTACTTC.

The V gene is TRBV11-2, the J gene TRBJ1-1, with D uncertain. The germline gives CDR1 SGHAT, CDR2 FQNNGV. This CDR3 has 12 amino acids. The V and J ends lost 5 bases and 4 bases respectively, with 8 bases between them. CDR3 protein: CASSPQSTEAFF. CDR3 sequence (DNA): TGTGCCAGCAGCCCACAGTCCACTGAAGCTTTCTTT.

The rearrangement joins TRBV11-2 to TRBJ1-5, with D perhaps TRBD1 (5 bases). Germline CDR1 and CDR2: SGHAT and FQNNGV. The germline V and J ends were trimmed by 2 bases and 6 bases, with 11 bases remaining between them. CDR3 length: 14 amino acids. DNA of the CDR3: TGTGCCAGCAGCTTAACCTTCGGGGGTCAGCCCCAGCATTTT. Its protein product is CASSLTFGGQPQHF.

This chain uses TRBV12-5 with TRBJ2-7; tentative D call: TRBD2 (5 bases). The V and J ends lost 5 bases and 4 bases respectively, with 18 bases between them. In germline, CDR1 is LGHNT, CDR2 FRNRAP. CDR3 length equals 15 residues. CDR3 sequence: CASGPRRGDEYEQYF. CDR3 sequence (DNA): TGTGCTAGTGGTCCAAGACGGGGAGATGAATACGAGCAGTACTTC.

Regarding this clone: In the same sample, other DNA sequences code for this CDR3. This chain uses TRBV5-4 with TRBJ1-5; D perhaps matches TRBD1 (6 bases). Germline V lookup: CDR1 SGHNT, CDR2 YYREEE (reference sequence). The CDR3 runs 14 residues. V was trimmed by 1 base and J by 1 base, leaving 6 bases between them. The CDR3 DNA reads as TGTGCCAGCAGCTTGCAGGGGAGCAATCAGCCCCAGCATTTT. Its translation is CASSLQGSNQPQHF.

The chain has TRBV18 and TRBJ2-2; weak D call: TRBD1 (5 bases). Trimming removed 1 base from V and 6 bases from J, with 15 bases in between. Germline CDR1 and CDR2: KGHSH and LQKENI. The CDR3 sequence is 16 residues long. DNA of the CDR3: TGTGCCAGCTCACCACAGGCCAGGGTCGCTTCCGGGGAGCTGTTTTTT. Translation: CASSPQARVASGELFF.